Listed below are T cell receptor beta chains from one sample, sequenced in a study of fetal regulatory T cell absence and autoimmunity. Data came from immunoSEQ multiplex PCR; TCRdb stores just in-frame clones and leaves some out. The repertoire holds roughly 95,000 clones, 72% seen once, with 1.5% to 2% in the top ten. Material for sequencing was pancreas tissue. Source of these receptors: a male donor with IPEX syndrome. Each CDR3 is given without its conserved first and last residue.

ASSYLNTEAF | TRBJ1-1 | TRBV6-5
ASSLNHLSTDTQY | TRBJ2-3 | TRBV11-2
ASRGLAGGPGTQY | TRBJ2-3 | TRBV11-2
ATSRERPGQYNSPLH | TRBJ1-6 | TRBV15
ASSFGGFTEAF | TRBJ1-1 | TRBV7-9
ASSLRANPPTGELF | TRBJ2-2 | TRBV9
ASSVLVGGTDTQY | TRBJ2-3 | TRBV9
ASSPGTYEQY | TRBJ2-7 | TRBV5-6
ASSLSEGGNTEAF | TRBJ1-1 | TRBV27
ASSPGGASGNTIY | TRBJ1-3 | TRBV5-4
ASSVSGGAGKNIQY | TRBJ2-4 | TRBV9
ASSLLAAYNEQF | TRBJ2-1 | TRBV27
ASSLSAAHTYEQY | TRBJ2-7 | TRBV27
ASSFQGRADTQY | TRBJ2-3 | TRBV27
ASGLRTGTGNTIY | TRBJ1-3 | TRBV12-5
ASSQLWQSYEQY | TRBJ2-7 | TRBV4-1
ASSLAGSGDTQY | TRBJ2-3 | TRBV13
GAGRLNTEAF | TRBJ1-1 | TRBV27
AWRGKGKDYGYT | TRBJ1-2 | TRBV30
ASSSTSGRAEQY | TRBJ2-7 | TRBV13
ASSLSAGIRETQY | TRBJ2-5 | TRBV7-7
ASSSPGRGDTGELF | TRBJ2-2 | TRBV27
ASSEVLAATTDTQY | TRBJ2-3 | TRBV2
ASNPRTGGRARETQY | TRBJ2-5 | TRBV11-3
ASSATGTYEQY | TRBJ2-7 | TRBV6-6
ASSLGNTIY | TRBJ1-3 | TRBV7-2
ASSLVGAAYSNQPQH | TRBJ1-5 | TRBV5-8
ATSRGPGGPAYEQY | TRBJ2-7 | TRBV19
ASSSRLAGYQETQY | TRBJ2-5 | TRBV11-3
ASRGTYEQY | TRBJ2-7 | TRBV2
ASSLRQGYNEQF | TRBJ2-1 | TRBV7-6
SVGDHYGYT | TRBJ1-2 | TRBV29-1
ASSLGQEYGYT | TRBJ1-2 | TRBV11-3
ASSDRGYGYT | TRBJ1-2 | TRBV19
ASRTSSTDTQY | TRBJ2-3 | TRBV5-1
ASSLGQGDYGYT | TRBJ1-2 | TRBV7-2
ASSLTSGGVQETQY | TRBJ2-5 | TRBV7-9
ASSLLWRWNEAGELF | TRBJ2-2 | TRBV5-6
ASSEERALPQH | TRBJ1-5 | TRBV6-1
ASSSQGVNEKLF | TRBJ1-4 | TRBV5-8
ASSERSHYGYT | TRBJ1-2 | TRBV7-8
AWSRDSGLAGGYEQY | TRBJ2-7 | TRBV30
ASRGQVDEQY | TRBJ2-7 | TRBV2
ASSIVTGSYGYT | TRBJ1-2 | TRBV19
ASSVDGLVDEQY | TRBJ2-7 | TRBV9
ASSPPWGTYGYT | TRBJ1-2 | TRBV18
SANSQETQY | TRBJ2-5 | TRBV20-1
ASSIRGLNQPSGH | TRBJ1-5 | TRBV6-6
ASSFRSGTGGRETQY | TRBJ2-5 | TRBV11-2
ASTRDRGTYEQY | TRBJ2-7 | TRBV6-6